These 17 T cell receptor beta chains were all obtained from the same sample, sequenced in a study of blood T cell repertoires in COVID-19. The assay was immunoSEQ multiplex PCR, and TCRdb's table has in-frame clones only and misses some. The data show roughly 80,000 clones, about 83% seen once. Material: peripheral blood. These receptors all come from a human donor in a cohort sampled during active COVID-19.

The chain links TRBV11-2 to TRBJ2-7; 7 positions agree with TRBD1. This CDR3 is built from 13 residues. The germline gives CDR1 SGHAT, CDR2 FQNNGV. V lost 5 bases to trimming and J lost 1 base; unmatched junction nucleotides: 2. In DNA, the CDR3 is TGTGCCAGCAGCCCGGGACAGTCCTACGAGCAGTACTTC. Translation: CASSPGQSYEQYF.

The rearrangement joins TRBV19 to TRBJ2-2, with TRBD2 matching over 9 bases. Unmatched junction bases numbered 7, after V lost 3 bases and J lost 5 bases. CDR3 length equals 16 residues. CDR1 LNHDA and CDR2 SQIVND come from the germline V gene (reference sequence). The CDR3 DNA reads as TGTGCCAGTAGTATTTTTGGCGGGAGGGGGACCGGGGAGCTGTTTTTT. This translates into CASSIFGGRGTGELFF.

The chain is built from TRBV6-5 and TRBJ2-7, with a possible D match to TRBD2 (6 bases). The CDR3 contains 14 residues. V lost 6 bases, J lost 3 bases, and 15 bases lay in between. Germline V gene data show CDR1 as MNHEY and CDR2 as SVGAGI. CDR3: CASSPLGGGYEQYF. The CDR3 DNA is TGTGCCAGCAGCCCCCTGGGGGGTGGCTACGAGCAGTACTTC.

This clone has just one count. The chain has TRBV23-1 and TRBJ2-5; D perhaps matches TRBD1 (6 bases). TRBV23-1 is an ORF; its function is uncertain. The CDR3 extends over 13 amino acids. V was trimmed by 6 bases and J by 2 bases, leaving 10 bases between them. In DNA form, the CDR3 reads TGCGCCAGCAGCCCTGACAGGCAAGAGACCCAGTACTTC. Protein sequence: CASSPDRQETQYF.

The CDR3 DNA is TGTGCCAGCAGTTACTCGGGCAGGGGAGATTCACCCCTCCACTTT. Its protein product is CASSYSGRGDSPLHF. V and J are TRBV6-5 and TRBJ1-6; tentative D call: TRBD1 (6 bases). V was pared by 0 bases and J by 8 bases, with 11 bases between. Germline V CDR1 and CDR2: MNHEY, SVGAGI. The CDR3 extends over 15 amino acids.

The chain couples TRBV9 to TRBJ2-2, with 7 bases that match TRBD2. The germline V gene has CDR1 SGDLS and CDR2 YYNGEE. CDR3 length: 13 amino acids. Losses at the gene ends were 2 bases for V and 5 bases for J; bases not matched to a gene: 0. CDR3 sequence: CASSVGGTGELFF. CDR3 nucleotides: TGTGCCAGCAGCGTCGGGGGGACCGGGGAGCTGTTTTTT.

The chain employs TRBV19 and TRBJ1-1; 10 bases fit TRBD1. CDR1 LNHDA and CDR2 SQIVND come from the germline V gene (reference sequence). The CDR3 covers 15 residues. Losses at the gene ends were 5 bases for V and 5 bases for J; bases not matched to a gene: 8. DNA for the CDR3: TGTGCCAGTAGTCCCCGACAGGGGGCTGGAACTGAAGCTTTCTTT. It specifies CASSPRQGAGTEAFF.

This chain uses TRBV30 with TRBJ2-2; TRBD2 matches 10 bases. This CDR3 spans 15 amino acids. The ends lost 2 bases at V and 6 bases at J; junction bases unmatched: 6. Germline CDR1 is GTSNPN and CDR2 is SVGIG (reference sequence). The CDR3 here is CAWSPSGSQAGELFF. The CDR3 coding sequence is TGTGCCTGGAGTCCTAGCGGGAGTCAAGCCGGGGAGCTGTTTTTT.

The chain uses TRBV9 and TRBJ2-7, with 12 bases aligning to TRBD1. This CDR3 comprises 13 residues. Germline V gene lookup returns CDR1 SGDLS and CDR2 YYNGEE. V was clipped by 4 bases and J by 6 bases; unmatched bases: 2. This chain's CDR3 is CASSRDRGREQYF. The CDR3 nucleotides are TGTGCCAGCAGCAGGGACAGGGGGCGCGAGCAGTACTTC.

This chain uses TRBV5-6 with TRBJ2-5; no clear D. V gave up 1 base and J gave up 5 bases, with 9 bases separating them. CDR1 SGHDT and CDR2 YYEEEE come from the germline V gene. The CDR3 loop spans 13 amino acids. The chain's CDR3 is CASSLYSGETQYF. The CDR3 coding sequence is TGTGCCAGCAGCTTGTACTCCGGGGAGACCCAGTACTTC.

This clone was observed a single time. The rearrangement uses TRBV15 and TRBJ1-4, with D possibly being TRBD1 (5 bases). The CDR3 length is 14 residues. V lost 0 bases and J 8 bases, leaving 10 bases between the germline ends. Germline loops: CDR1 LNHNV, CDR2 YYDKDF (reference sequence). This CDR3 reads CATSREGEREKLFF. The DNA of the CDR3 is TGTGCCACCAGCAGAGAAGGGGAACGCGAAAAACTGTTTTTT.

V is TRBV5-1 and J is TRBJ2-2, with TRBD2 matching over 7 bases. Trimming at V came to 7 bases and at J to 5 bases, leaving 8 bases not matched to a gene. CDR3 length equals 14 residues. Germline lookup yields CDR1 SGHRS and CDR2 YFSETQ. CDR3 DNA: TGCGCCAGCGAATCACTCGGGGGGACCGGGGAGCTGTTTTTT. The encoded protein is CASESLGGTGELFF.

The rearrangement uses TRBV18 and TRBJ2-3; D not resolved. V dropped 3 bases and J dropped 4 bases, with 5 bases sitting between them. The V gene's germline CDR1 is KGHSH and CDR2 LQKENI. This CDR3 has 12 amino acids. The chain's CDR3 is CASSPSADTQYF. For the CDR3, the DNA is TGTGCCAGCTCACCCAGCGCAGATACGCAGTATTTT. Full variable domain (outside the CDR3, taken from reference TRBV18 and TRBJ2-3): NAGVMQNPRHLVRRRGQEARLRCSPMKGHSHVYWYRQLPEEGLKFMVYLQKENIIDESGMPKERFSAEFPKEGPSILRIQQVVRGDSAAYFCASSPSADTQYFGPGTRLTVL.

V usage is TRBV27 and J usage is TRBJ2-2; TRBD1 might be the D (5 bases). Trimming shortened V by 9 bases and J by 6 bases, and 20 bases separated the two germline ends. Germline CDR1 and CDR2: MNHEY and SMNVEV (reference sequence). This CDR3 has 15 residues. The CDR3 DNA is TGTGCCAGGGCTGTGGGGCTCCGGATCGCCGGGGAGCTGTTTTTT. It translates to CARAVGLRIAGELFF.

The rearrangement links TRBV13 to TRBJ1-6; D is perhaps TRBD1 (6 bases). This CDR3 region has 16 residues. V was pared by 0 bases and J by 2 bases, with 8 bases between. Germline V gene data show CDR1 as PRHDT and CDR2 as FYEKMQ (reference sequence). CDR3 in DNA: TGTGCCAGCAGCTTAGGGGACAGAACCTATAATTCACCCCTCCACTTT. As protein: CASSLGDRTYNSPLHF.

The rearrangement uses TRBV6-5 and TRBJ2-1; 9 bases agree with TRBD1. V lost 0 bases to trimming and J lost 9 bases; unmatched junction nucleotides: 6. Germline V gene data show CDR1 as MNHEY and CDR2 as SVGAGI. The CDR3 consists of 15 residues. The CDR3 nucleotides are TGTGCCAGCAGTTACTCCTGGACAGGGGAAATTGAGCAGTTCTTC. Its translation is CASSYSWTGEIEQFF.

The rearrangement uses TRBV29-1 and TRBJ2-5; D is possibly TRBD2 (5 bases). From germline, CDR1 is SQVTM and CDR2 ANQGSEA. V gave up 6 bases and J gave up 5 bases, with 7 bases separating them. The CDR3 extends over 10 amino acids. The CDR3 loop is CSVGVETQYF. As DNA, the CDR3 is TGCAGCGTCGGGGTGGAGACCCAGTACTTC.